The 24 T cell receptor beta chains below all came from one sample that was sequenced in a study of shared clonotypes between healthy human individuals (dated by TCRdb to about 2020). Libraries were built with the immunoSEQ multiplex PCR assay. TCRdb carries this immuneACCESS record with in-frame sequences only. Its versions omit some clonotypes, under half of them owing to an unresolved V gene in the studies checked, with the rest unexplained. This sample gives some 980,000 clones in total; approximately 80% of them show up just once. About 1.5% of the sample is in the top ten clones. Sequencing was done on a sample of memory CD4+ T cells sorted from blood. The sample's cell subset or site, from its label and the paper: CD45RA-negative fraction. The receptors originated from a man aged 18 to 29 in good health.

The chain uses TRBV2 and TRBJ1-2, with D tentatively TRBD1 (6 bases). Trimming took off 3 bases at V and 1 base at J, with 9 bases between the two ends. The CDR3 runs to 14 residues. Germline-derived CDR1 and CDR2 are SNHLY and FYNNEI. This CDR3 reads CASSEGGFNYGYTF. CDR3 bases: TGTGCCAGCAGTGAGGGGGGCTTTAACTATGGCTACACCTTC.

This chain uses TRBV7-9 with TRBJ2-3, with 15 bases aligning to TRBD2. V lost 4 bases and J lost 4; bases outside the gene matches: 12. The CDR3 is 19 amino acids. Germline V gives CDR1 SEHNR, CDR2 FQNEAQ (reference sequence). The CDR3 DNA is TGTGCCAGCAGCTCTCCTCGGACTAGCGGGAGGGCCGAGGCAGATACGCAGTATTTT. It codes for CASSSPRTSGRAEADTQYF.

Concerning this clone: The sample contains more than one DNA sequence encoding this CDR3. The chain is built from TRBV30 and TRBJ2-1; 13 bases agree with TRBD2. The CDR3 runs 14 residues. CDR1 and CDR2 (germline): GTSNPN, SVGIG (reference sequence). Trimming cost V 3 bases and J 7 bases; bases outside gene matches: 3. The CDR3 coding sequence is TGTGCCTGGAGAGGACTAGCGGGAGTAAATGAGCAGTTCTTC. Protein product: CAWRGLAGVNEQFF.

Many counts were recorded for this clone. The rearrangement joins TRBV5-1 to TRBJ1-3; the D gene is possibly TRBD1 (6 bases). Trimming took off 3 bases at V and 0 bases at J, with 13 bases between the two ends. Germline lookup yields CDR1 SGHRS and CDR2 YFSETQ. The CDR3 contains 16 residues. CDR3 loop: CASSSAGGDSGNTIYF. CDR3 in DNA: TGCGCCAGCAGCTCGGCTGGGGGCGACTCTGGAAACACCATATATTTT. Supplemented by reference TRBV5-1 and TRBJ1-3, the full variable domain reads KAGVTQTPRYLIKTRGQQVTLSCSPISGHRSVSWYQQTPGQGLQFLFEYFSETQRNKGNFPGRFSGRQFSNSRSEMNVSTLELGDSALYLCASSSAGGDSGNTIYFGEGSWLTVV.

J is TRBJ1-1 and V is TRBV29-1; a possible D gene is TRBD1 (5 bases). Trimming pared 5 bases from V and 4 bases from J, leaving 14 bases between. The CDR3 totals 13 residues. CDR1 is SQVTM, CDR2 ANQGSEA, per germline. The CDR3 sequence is CSVLQDVLTEAFF. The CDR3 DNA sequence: TGCAGCGTTCTACAGGATGTCCTCACTGAAGCTTTCTTT.

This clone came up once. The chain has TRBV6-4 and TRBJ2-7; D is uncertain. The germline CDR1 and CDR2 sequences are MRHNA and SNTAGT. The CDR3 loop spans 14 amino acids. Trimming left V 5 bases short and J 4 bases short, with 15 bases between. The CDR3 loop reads CASSTVFSTYEQYF. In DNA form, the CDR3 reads TGTGCCAGCAGTACAGTTTTTTCGACTTACGAGCAGTACTTC.

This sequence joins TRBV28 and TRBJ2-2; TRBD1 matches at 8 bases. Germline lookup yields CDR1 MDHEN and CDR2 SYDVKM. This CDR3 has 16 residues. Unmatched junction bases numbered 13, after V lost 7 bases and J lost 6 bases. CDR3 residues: CASMYMGQVSSGELFF. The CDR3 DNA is TGTGCCAGCATGTATATGGGACAGGTGTCCTCCGGGGAGCTGTTTTTT.

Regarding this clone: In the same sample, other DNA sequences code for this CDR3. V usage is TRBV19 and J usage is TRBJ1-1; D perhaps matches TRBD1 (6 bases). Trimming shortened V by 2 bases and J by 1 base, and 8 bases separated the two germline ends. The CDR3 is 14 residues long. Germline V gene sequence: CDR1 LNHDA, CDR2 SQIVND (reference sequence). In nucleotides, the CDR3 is TGTGCCAGTAGTATAAGAGGGGGGAACACTGAAGCTTTCTTT. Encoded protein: CASSIRGGNTEAFF.

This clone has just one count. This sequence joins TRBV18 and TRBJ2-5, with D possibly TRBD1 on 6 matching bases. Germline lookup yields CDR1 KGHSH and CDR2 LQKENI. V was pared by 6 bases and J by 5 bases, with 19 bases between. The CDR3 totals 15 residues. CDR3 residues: CASSPLHREGETQYF. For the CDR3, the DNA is TGTGCCAGCTCCCCCCTCCACAGGGAAGGGGAGACCCAGTACTTC.

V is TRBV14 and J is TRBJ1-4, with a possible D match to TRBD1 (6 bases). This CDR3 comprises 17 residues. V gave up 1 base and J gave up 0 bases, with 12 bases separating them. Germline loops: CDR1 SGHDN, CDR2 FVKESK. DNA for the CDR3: TGTGCCAGCAGCCAAGGCTGGCAGGGGTCAACTAATGAAAAACTGTTTTTT. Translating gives CASSQGWQGSTNEKLFF.

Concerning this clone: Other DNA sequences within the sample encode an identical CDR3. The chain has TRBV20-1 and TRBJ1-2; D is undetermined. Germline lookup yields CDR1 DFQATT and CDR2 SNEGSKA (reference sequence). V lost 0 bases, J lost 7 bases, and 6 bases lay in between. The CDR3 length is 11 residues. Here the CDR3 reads CSARDLGGYTF. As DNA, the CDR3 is TGCAGTGCTAGAGATCTTGGTGGCTACACCTTC.

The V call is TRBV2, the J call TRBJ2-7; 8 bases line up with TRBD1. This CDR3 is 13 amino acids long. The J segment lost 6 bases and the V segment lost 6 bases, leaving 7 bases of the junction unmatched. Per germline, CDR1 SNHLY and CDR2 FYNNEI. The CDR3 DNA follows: TGTGCCAGCAGGGGGACAGGCGTCCTCGAGCAGTACTTC. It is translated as CASRGTGVLEQYF.

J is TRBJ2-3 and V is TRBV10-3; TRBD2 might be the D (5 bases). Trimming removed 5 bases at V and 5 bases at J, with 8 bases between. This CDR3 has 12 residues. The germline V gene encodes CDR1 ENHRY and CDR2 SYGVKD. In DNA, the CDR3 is TGTGCCATCAGTATCGGGGAAGATACGCAGTATTTT. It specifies CAISIGEDTQYF.

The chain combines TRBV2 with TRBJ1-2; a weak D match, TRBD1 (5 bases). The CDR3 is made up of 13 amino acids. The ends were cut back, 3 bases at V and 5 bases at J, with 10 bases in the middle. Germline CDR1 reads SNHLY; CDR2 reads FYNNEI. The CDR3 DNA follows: TGTGCCAGCAGTGATCGGGCAGGGTATGGCTACACCTTC. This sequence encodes CASSDRAGYGYTF.

The CDR3 spells CASSQGTVYSNQPQHF. The CDR3 bases are TGTGCCAGCAGCCAAGGGACAGTGTATAGCAATCAGCCCCAGCATTTT. V and J are TRBV5-8 and TRBJ1-5; 7 positions agree with TRBD1. Germline loops: CDR1 SGHTS, CDR2 YDEGEE. The trim removed 4 bases at V and 0 bases at J, leaving 7 bases unmatched. The CDR3 is 16 amino acids.

Written as DNA, the CDR3 is TGTGCCTGGGGACTAGCGGGTTACAATGAGCAGTTCTTC. This sequence encodes CAWGLAGYNEQFF. V and J are TRBV30 and TRBJ2-1, with TRBD2 identical over 11 bases. From germline, CDR1 is GTSNPN and CDR2 SVGIG (reference sequence). V dropped 5 bases and J dropped 4; count of bases not matched to a gene: 1. This CDR3 region has 13 residues.

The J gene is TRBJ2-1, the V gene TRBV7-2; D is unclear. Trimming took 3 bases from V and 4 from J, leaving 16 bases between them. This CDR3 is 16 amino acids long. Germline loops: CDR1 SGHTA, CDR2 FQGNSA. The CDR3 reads CASSFSSASGYNEQFF. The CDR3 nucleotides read TGTGCCAGCAGCTTTTCCTCGGCTTCCGGGTACAATGAGCAGTTCTTC. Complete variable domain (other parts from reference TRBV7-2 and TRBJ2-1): GAGVSQSPSNKVTEKGKDVELRCDPISGHTALYWYRQSLGQGLEFLIYFQGNSAPDKSGLPSDRFSAERTGGSVSTLTIQRTQQEDSAVYLCASSFSSASGYNEQFFGPGTRLTVL.

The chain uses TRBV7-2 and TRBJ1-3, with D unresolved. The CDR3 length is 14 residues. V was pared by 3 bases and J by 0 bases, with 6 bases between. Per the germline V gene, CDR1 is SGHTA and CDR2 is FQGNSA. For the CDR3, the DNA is TGTGCCAGCAGCTTGAGCAGCTCTGGAAACACCATATATTTT. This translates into CASSLSSSGNTIYF.

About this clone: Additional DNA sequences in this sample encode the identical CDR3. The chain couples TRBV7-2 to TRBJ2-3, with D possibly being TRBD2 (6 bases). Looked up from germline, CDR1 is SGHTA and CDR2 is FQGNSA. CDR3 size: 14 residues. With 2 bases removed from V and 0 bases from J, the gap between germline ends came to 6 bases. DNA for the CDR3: TGTGCCAGCAGCTTACGGGGGAGCACAGATACGCAGTATTTT. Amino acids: CASSLRGSTDTQYF.

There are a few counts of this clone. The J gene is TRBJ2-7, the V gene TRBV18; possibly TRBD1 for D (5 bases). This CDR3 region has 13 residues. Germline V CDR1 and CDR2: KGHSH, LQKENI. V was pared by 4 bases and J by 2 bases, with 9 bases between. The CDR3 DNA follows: TGTGCCAGCTCACAGACAGCCGCCTACGAGCAGTACTTC. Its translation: CASSQTAAYEQYF.

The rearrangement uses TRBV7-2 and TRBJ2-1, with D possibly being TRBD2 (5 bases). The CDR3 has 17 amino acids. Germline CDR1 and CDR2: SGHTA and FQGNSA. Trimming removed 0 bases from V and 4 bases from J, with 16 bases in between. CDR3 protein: CASSLASPPGTYNEQFF. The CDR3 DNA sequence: TGTGCCAGCAGCTTAGCGTCCCCCCCGGGAACTTACAATGAGCAGTTCTTC.

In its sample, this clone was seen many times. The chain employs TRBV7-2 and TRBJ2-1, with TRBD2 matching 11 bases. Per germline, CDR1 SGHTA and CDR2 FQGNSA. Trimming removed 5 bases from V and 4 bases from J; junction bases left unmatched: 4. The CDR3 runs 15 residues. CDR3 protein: CASSVLAGVYNEQFF. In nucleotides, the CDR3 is TGTGCCAGCAGCGTACTAGCGGGGGTGTACAATGAGCAGTTCTTC.

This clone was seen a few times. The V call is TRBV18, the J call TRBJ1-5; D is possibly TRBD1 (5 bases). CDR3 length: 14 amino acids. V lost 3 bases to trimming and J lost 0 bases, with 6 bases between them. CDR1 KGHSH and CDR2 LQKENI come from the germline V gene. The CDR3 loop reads CASSPTDSNQPQHF. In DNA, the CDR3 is TGTGCCAGCTCACCGACAGATAGCAATCAGCCCCAGCATTTT.

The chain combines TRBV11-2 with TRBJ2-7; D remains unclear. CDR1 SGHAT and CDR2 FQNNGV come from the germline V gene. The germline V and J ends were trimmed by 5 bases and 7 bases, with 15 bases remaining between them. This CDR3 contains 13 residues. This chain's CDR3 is CASSPARAGEQYF. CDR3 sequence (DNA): TGTGCCAGCAGCCCCGCTAGGGCCGGGGAGCAGTACTTC.